The subject of this entry is one TCR beta chain. Researchers amplified the TCR beta CDR3 regions from RNA transcripts. First-round RT-PCR with HTBI primers amplified the TCR CDR3 region. TCRdb re-called the multiplex PCR reads through MiXCR, storing one row per CDR3 protein. The sample lists under 650,000 distinct CDR3 sequences, 15% to 20% occurring once. Those patients with uncontrolled infection, other autoimmune disease, pregnancy or lactation were excluded. The record originates from a study of T cells in Graves' hyperthyroidism and ophthalmopathy. This CDR3 is 16 amino acids long. V dropped 3 bases and J dropped 2; count of bases not matched to a gene: 4. CDR1 is MGHRA, CDR2 YSYEKL, per germline.

The chain is built from TRBV4-1 and TRBJ2-7; 13 nucleotides agree with TRBD2. The sequence was collected from a woman aged 25-40 years with Graves' hyperthyroidism. Sequenced material: blood. For the CDR3, the DNA is TGCGCCAGCAGCCAGGCCGGGACTAGCGGGACCTACGAGCAGTACTTC. This translates into CASSQAGTSGTYEQYF.